The T cell receptor (beta chain) under discussion was sequenced for a study of blood T cell repertoires in COVID-19. About the research overall: Spain, Italy and the United States supplied samples that represented acute and convalescent COVID-19. The analysed material was cDNA or gDNA that came from T cells, B-cell-depleted T cells, or PBMCs.

As processed by the authors: Reference gene primer amplification yielded estimated nucleated cell counts. Only in-frame clones appear in the TCRdb table, and some are missing; sequencing was by immunoSEQ multiplex PCR. V and J calls and clone size are copied from that table; D and trimming were computed from the DNA. The sample holds 65,000 to 85,000 clones; roughly nine tenths are singletons and the top ten take 3.5% to 5.5%. Germline assignment: CDR1 MDHEN and CDR2 SYDVKM. The germline V and J ends were trimmed by 7 bases and 2 bases, with 12 bases remaining between them. This CDR3 region has 14 residues.

The chain couples TRBV28 to TRBJ1-3; D is unclear. The sequence was obtained from a man between 50 and 59 years old with active COVID-19. The sequenced sample was peripheral blood. Here the CDR3 DNA reads TGTGCCAGCACCCCACTAGGGACTGGAAACACCATATATTTT. Encoded protein: CASTPLGTGNTIYF.